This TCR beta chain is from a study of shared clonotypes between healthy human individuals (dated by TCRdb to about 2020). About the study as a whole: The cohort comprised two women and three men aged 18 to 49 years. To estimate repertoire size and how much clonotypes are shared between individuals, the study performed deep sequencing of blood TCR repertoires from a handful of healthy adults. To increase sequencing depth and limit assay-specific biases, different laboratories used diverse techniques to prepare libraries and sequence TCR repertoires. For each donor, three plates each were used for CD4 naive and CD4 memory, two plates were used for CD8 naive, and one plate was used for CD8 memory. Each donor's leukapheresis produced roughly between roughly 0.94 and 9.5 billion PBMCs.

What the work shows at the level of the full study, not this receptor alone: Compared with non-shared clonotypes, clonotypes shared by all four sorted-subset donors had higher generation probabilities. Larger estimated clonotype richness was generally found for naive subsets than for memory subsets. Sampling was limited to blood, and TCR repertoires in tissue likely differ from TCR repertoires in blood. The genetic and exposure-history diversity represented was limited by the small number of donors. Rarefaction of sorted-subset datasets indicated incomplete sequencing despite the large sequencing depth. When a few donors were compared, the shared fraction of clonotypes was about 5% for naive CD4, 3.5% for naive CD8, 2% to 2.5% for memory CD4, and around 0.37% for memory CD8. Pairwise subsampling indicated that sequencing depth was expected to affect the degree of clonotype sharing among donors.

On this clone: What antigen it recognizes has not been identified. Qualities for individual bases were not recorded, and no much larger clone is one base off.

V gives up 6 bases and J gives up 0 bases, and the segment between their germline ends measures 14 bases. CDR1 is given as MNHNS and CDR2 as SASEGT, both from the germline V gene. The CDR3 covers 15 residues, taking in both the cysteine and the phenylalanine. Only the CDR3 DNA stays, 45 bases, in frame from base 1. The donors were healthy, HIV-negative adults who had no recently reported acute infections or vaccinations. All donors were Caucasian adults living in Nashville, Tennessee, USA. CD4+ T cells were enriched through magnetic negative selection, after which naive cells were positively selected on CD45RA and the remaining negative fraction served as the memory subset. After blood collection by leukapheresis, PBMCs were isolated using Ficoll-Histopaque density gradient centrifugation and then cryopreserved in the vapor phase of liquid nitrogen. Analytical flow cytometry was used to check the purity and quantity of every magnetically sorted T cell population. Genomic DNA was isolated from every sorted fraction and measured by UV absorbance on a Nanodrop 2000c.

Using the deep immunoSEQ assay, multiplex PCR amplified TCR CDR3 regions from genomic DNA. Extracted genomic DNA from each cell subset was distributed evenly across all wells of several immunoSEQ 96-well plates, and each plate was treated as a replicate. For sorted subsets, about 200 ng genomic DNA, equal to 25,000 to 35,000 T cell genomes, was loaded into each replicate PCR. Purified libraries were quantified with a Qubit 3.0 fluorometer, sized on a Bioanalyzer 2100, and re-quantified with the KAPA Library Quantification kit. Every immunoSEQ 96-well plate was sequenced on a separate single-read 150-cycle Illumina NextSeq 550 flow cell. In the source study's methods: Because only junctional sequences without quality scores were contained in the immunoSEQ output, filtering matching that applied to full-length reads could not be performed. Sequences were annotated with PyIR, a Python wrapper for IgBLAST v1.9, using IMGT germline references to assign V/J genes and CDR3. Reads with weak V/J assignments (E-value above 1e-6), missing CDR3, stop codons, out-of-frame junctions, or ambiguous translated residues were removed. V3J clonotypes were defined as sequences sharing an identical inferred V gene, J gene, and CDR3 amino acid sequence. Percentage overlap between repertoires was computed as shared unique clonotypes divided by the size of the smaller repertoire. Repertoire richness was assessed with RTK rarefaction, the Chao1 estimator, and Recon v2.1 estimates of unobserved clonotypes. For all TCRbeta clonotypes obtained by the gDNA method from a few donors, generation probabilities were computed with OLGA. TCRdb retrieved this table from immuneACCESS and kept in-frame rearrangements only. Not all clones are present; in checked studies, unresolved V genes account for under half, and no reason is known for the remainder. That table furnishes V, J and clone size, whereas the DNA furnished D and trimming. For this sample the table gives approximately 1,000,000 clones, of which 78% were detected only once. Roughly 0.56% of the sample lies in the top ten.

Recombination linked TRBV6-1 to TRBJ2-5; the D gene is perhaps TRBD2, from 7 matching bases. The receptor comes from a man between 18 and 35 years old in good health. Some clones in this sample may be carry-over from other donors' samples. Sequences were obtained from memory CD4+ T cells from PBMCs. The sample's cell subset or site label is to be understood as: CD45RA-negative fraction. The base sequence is TGTGCCAGCAGAGCGGGACATCAGTACCAAGAGACCCAGTACTTC. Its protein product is CASRAGHQYQETQYF.